These 31 T cell receptor beta chains were sequenced from one sample in a study of blood T cell repertoires in COVID-19 (dated by TCRdb to 2018 to 2020). Preparation of the library involved the immunoSEQ multiplex PCR assay. In TCRdb, the immuneACCESS table is reduced to in-frame sequences with V and J assigned. These tables do not hold every clone; where another copy was compared, an unresolved V gene accounts for under half, and the others remain unexplained. The sample includes just under 55,000 clones, with around four fifths observed a single time. The top ten clonotypes cover about 2% of the sample. Material for sequencing was peripheral blood. These receptors came from a woman aged 55-75 years with acute or convalescent COVID-19.

The J gene is TRBJ2-3, the V gene TRBV28, with 9 positions matching TRBD2. The CDR3 length is 16 residues. Germline-derived CDR1 and CDR2 are MDHEN and SYDVKM. The V segment lost 7 bases and the J segment 6 bases; nucleotides outside the gene matches: 14. DNA for the CDR3: TGTGCCAGCACCTTAGGGGGAGCGGGAGGTGGGGATACGCAGTATTTT. Amino acids: CASTLGGAGGGDTQYF.

V usage is TRBV7-8 and J usage is TRBJ1-2; maybe TRBD1 (6 bases). V shed 2 bases and J shed 4 bases, with 8 bases lying between them. From germline, CDR1 is SGHVS and CDR2 FQNEAQ. CDR3 length: 13 amino acids. The CDR3 coding sequence is TGTGCCAGCAGCTTACAGGGGAGCTATGGCTACACCTTC. It translates to CASSLQGSYGYTF.

This chain connects TRBV7-2 to TRBJ1-1, with TRBD1 as a possible D gene (5 bases). The CDR3 is 14 amino acids. With 2 bases removed from V and 6 bases from J, the gap between germline ends came to 13 bases. Per the germline V gene, CDR1 is SGHTA and CDR2 is FQGNSA. CDR3 loop: CASSLRPQGAEAFF. In DNA, the CDR3 is TGTGCCAGCAGCTTACGACCCCAGGGTGCTGAAGCTTTCTTT.

The CDR3 DNA sequence: TGCGCCAGCAGCCCGATATTGCCGGGCTCTGGGGCCAACGTCCTGACTTTC. This translates into CASSPILPGSGANVLTF. The chain has TRBV5-1 and TRBJ2-6; D remains ambiguous. Trimming took off 4 bases at V and 0 bases at J, with 14 bases between the two ends. Germline V gene lookup returns CDR1 SGHRS and CDR2 YFSETQ. The CDR3 has 17 residues.

The chain joins TRBV7-6 to TRBJ1-1; 7 nucleotides align to TRBD1. Per germline, CDR1 SGHVS and CDR2 FNYEAQ. The CDR3 sequence is 15 residues long. V lost 7 bases and J lost 7; bases outside the gene matches: 15. The CDR3, as DNA: TGTGCCAGCACCAATTCGCCGGGACAGTGGAATGAAGCTTTCTTT. It yields the protein CASTNSPGQWNEAFF.

This chain links TRBV7-2 with TRBJ2-2, with a weak D call TRBD2 (6 bases). The CDR3 sequence is 12 residues long. Trimming took off 3 bases at V and 7 bases at J, with 6 bases between the two ends. Germline-derived CDR1 and CDR2 are SGHTA and FQGNSA. Written as DNA, the CDR3 is TGTGCCAGCAGCTTGCGGGACGGGGAGCTGTTTTTT. Translated: CASSLRDGELFF.

The J gene is TRBJ1-2, the V gene TRBV7-2; 7 nucleotides match TRBD1. V lost 5 bases and J lost 7; bases outside the gene matches: 16. The CDR3 is made up of 16 amino acids. The germline V gene has CDR1 SGHTA and CDR2 FQGNSA. CDR3 coding DNA: TGTGCCAGCAGCCCGCGAGAGACAGGGCGCAGTACTGGCTACACCTTC. Amino acids: CASSPRETGRSTGYTF.

The V call is TRBV6-1, the J call TRBJ1-2; 8 bases are shared with TRBD1. Trimming removed 3 bases from V and 8 bases from J; junction bases left unmatched: 11. The germline V gene has CDR1 MNHNS and CDR2 SASEGT. This CDR3 spans 15 amino acids. The CDR3 region has the DNA TGTGCCAGCAGTGACCGGACAGGGCTTACCACGGGCTACACCTTC. It encodes CASSDRTGLTTGYTF.

Here the CDR3 reads CASSLGTGWGQPQHF. The CDR3 bases are TGTGCCAGCAGTTTAGGGACAGGATGGGGTCAGCCCCAGCATTTT. V gene TRBV28 combines with J gene TRBJ1-5, with 8 bases aligning to TRBD1. The CDR3 has 15 residues. V was pared by 2 bases and J by 6 bases, with 6 bases of the junction left unmatched. From germline, CDR1 is MDHEN and CDR2 SYDVKM.

V is TRBV28 and J is TRBJ1-1, with a weak D call TRBD1 (5 bases). The germline V gene encodes CDR1 MDHEN and CDR2 SYDVKM. There are 12 residues in the CDR3. The germline V and J ends were trimmed by 11 bases and 5 bases, with 15 bases remaining between them. The CDR3: CAGSGYRTEAFF. CDR3 nucleotides: TGTGCCGGATCAGGGTATCGGACTGAAGCTTTCTTT.

A single count supports this clone. This chain connects TRBV7-9 to TRBJ2-1; 14 nucleotides align to TRBD2. Per germline, CDR1 SEHNR and CDR2 FQNEAQ (reference sequence). J lost 4 bases, V lost 5 bases, and 10 bases had no gene match. This CDR3 has 18 residues. Here the CDR3 DNA reads TGTGCCAGCAGCATGGGACTAGCGGGGGTCCACTTGTACAATGAGCAGTTCTTC. Its translation: CASSMGLAGVHLYNEQFF.

The chain carries TRBV7-2 and TRBJ2-3, with TRBD2 as a possible D gene (7 bases). V gave up 10 bases and J gave up 0 bases, with 17 bases separating them. The CDR3 sequence is 15 residues long. Germline V lookup: CDR1 SGHTA, CDR2 FQGNSA. Here the CDR3 reads CATKARGRSTDTQYF. The DNA for the CDR3 is TGTGCCACCAAGGCGCGGGGGCGGAGCACAGATACGCAGTATTTT.

A single count supports this clone. The rearrangement uses TRBV7-2 and TRBJ1-2; possibly TRBD1 for D (5 bases). Trimming left V 2 bases short and J 8 bases short, with 12 bases between. The CDR3 length is 13 residues. From germline, CDR1 is SGHTA and CDR2 FQGNSA. The CDR3 spells CASSLSRAGGYTF. CDR3 coding DNA: TGTGCCAGCAGCTTAAGCAGGGCGGGAGGCTACACCTTC. The full variable domain, with the rest looked up from reference TRBV7-2 and TRBJ1-2, is GAGVSQSPSNKVTEKGKDVELRCDPISGHTALYWYRQSLGQGLEFLIYFQGNSAPDKSGLPSDRFSAERTGGSVSTLTIQRTQQEDSAVYLCASSLSRAGGYTFGSGTRLTVV.

The rearrangement joins TRBV12-5 to TRBJ1-5; D gene uncertain. The CDR3 runs 13 residues. Trimming took off 1 base at V and 7 bases at J, with 8 bases between the two ends. Germline-derived CDR1 and CDR2 are LGHNT and FRNRAP. This CDR3 reads CASGLGAGQPQHF. The CDR3 DNA is TGTGCTAGTGGTTTGGGGGCTGGCCAGCCCCAGCATTTT.

The chain joins TRBV11-2 to TRBJ1-5; D remains unclear. Deletions cut 0 bases from V and 4 bases from J, with 13 bases between. Germline lookup yields CDR1 SGHAT and CDR2 FQNNGV. The CDR3 has 16 residues. DNA for the CDR3: TGTGCCAGCAGCTTAGAGTCCAGGTTCGGTAATCAGCCCCAGCATTTT. The encoded protein is CASSLESRFGNQPQHF.

The chain employs TRBV2 and TRBJ2-2; TRBD2 matches at 7 bases. The CDR3 is 17 residues long. V was clipped by 8 bases and J by 2 bases; unmatched bases: 14. CDR1 SNHLY and CDR2 FYNNEI come from the germline V gene. CDR3 loop: CASARRGAGENTGELFF. The DNA for the CDR3 is TGTGCCAGCGCAAGGAGAGGCGCGGGAGAAAACACCGGGGAGCTGTTTTTT. Combining the CDR3 with reference TRBV2 and TRBJ2-2 gives the whole variable domain EPEVTQTPSHQVTQMGQEVILRCVPISNHLYFYWYRQILGQKVEFLVSFYNNEISEKSEIFDDQFSVERPDGSNFTLKIRSTKLEDSAMYFCASARRGAGENTGELFFGEGSRLTVL.

The chain joins TRBV30 to TRBJ1-2, with a weak D call TRBD1 (6 bases). Germline V gene data show CDR1 as GTSNPN and CDR2 as SVGIG (reference sequence). Trimming stripped 0 bases from V and 8 bases from J, with 13 bases between. The CDR3 is 13 residues long. Written as DNA, the CDR3 is TGTGCCTGGAGTGTAGGGGGTTCGGTCGGCTACACCTTC. It translates to CAWSVGGSVGYTF.

This clone was counted once. This chain links TRBV6-6 with TRBJ2-1; TRBD2 aligns across 13 bases. J lost 4 bases, V lost 8 bases, and 2 bases had no gene match. The CDR3 runs 14 residues. From germline, CDR1 is MNHNY and CDR2 SVGAGI (reference sequence). The CDR3 loop is CASLGLAGYNEQFF. In DNA, the CDR3 is TGTGCCAGCCTGGGACTAGCGGGATACAATGAGCAGTTCTTC.

The chain combines TRBV9 with TRBJ1-2, with 9 positions matching TRBD1. Germline assignment: CDR1 SGDLS and CDR2 YYNGEE. Germline trimming cut 3 bases from V and 6 bases from J; bases unmatched to any gene: 9. CDR3 length equals 15 residues. CDR3 in amino acids: CASSAFPGQGDGYTF. The CDR3 nucleotides are TGTGCCAGCAGCGCGTTTCCGGGACAGGGCGATGGCTACACCTTC.

V is TRBV30 and J is TRBJ1-5; no reliable D call. The CDR3 is 15 amino acids. V lost 3 bases, J lost 4 bases, and 16 bases lay in between. The germline gives CDR1 GTSNPN, CDR2 SVGIG (reference sequence). CDR3 nucleotides: TGTGCCTGGAGCTATGTTTCAGGTACTAATCAGCCCCAGCATTTT. This sequence encodes CAWSYVSGTNQPQHF.

The chain joins TRBV28 to TRBJ2-3, with 8 positions matching TRBD2. Germline CDR1 MDHEN, CDR2 SYDVKM. V lost 2 bases and J lost 2; bases outside the gene matches: 15. The CDR3 has 19 amino acids. CDR3 residues: CASSLVSRGGRVNTDTQYF. The CDR3 nucleotides are TGTGCCAGCAGTTTAGTGAGTCGCGGGGGGAGGGTGAACACAGATACGCAGTATTTT.

This chain joins TRBV7-6 and TRBJ1-5, with 11 bases fitting TRBD1. Germline CDR1 SGHVS, CDR2 FNYEAQ. The CDR3 loop spans 15 amino acids. V lost 4 bases to trimming and J lost 6 bases; unmatched junction nucleotides: 5. The CDR3 DNA reads TGTGCCAGCAGCTCCGGGACAGGGGGTACTCAGCCCCAGCATTTT. Translated: CASSSGTGGTQPQHF. Full variable domain (rest looked up from reference TRBV7-6 and TRBJ1-5): GAGVSQSPRYKVTKRGQDVALRCDPISGHVSLYWYRQALGQGPEFLTYFNYEAQQDKSGLPNDRFSAERPEGSISTLTIQRTEQRDSAMYRCASSSGTGGTQPQHFGDGTRLSIL.

The J gene is TRBJ2-5, the V gene TRBV29-1; possible D gene TRBD1, 5 bases. The length of the CDR3 is 12 residues. Trimming took 6 bases from V and 7 from J, leaving 15 bases between them. Germline lookup yields CDR1 SQVTM and CDR2 ANQGSEA. In DNA form, the CDR3 reads TGCAGCGTCACCAGGGCCAAGGGGACCCAGTACTTC. Translation gives CSVTRAKGTQYF.

In this sample, this clone turned up once. Its ends do not fully match the called genes, so a read error is possible. The chain has TRBV27 and TRBJ2-5; 9 positions agree with TRBD1. Germline lookup yields CDR1 MNHEY and CDR2 SMNVEV (reference sequence). There are 15 residues in the CDR3. CDR3 nucleotide sequence: TGTGCCAGCAGTATCCGCGGACAGGGGCAAGGGACCCAGTACTTC. Translating it yields CASSIRGQGQGTQYF.

This chain uses TRBV2 with TRBJ2-2; weak D call: TRBD1 (6 bases). The CDR3 has 14 amino acids. Per the germline V gene, CDR1 is SNHLY and CDR2 is FYNNEI. V dropped 4 bases and J dropped 6 bases, with 12 bases sitting between them. CDR3 residues: CASSGGGMAGELFF. CDR3 DNA sequence: TGTGCCAGCAGTGGAGGGGGAATGGCCGGGGAGCTGTTTTTT.

The chain has TRBV14 and TRBJ2-1; a possible D gene is TRBD2 (5 bases). Germline V gives CDR1 SGHDN, CDR2 FVKESK. This CDR3 spans 15 amino acids. Trimming pared 5 bases from V and 10 bases from J, leaving 21 bases between. The DNA for the CDR3 is TGTGCCAGCAGCATGGCTAGCTTAATCGCCGGCGAGCAGTTCTTC. It translates to CASSMASLIAGEQFF.

The V gene is TRBV9, the J gene TRBJ2-7, with a possible D match to TRBD1 (5 bases). The germline V gene has CDR1 SGDLS and CDR2 YYNGEE. CDR3 length: 14 amino acids. Trimming left V 5 bases short and J 2 bases short, with 14 bases between. The CDR3 DNA follows: TGTGCCAGCAGTCGAAACAGGAATACCTACGAGCAGTACTTC. This codes for CASSRNRNTYEQYF.

This chain uses TRBV7-6 with TRBJ2-7, with 9 bases that match TRBD2. V shed 5 bases, J shed 2 bases, and the junction held 7 bases outside the gene matches. Germline V gives CDR1 SGHVS, CDR2 FNYEAQ. This CDR3 region has 15 residues. CDR3 amino acids: CASSPQAGGPYEQYF. Written as DNA, the CDR3 is TGTGCCAGCAGCCCCCAAGCGGGAGGCCCCTACGAGCAGTACTTC.

This clone has more than one count but fewer than ten. The J gene is TRBJ1-1, the V gene TRBV2, with D tentatively TRBD1 (5 bases). CDR1 is SNHLY, CDR2 FYNNEI, per germline. Trimming shortened V by 7 bases and J by 1 base, and 13 bases separated the two germline ends. This CDR3 is 14 amino acids long. The CDR3 spells CASTPRTWNTEAFF. DNA for the CDR3: TGTGCCAGCACCCCCCGGACATGGAACACTGAAGCTTTCTTT.

The chain has TRBV5-1 and TRBJ1-5; 9 nucleotides align to TRBD1. J was trimmed by 3 bases and V by 3 bases; bases with no gene match: 4. From germline, CDR1 is SGHRS and CDR2 YFSETQ. The CDR3 totals 15 residues. The CDR3 DNA is TGCGCCAGCAGCTCAACAGGGGGCCCCAATCAGCCCCAGCATTTT. Protein: CASSSTGGPNQPQHF. Using reference TRBV5-1 and TRBJ1-5 for the parts outside the CDR3, the full variable domain is KAGVTQTPRYLIKTRGQQVTLSCSPISGHRSVSWYQQTPGQGLQFLFEYFSETQRNKGNFPGRFSGRQFSNSRSEMNVSTLELGDSALYLCASSSTGGPNQPQHFGDGTRLSIL.

In nucleotides, the CDR3 is TGTGCCAGCACTCACAGGGGTACTAATGAAAAACTGTTTTTT. As protein: CASTHRGTNEKLFF. The J gene is TRBJ1-4, the V gene TRBV5-4, with 7 bases that match TRBD1. J was trimmed by 2 bases and V by 6 bases; bases with no gene match: 4. Germline CDR1 and CDR2: SGHNT and YYREEE (reference sequence). CDR3 length: 14 amino acids.